A selection of T cell receptor beta chains follows, all from one sample in a study of early T cells in non-severe SARS-CoV-2 infection. MiXCR was run by TCRdb on the 5' RACE reads, yielding one entry per CDR3 protein. The sample records about 28,000 distinct CDR3 sequences, 3.5% to 5.5% being singletons. Sequences were derived from whole blood, sampled at baseline. These receptor sequences come from an adult who was a healthcare worker with PCR-confirmed SARS-CoV-2 infection or an uninfected control (not recorded which). CDR3s include the opening cysteine and the closing phenylalanine or tryptophan. Each record gives: V gene, J gene, CDR3 protein.

v_call: TRBV7-2; j_call: TRBJ2-1; cdr3_aa: CASSLARATEQFF
v_call: TRBV20-1; j_call: TRBJ2-7; cdr3_aa: CSAREQGFEQYF
v_call: TRBV7-2; j_call: TRBJ1-6; cdr3_aa: CASSLIGQGGSGSLHF
v_call: TRBV19; j_call: TRBJ2-1; cdr3_aa: CASSNLAGGPNEQFF
v_call: TRBV24-1; j_call: TRBJ2-6; cdr3_aa: CATSDFRPSSGANVLTF
v_call: TRBV7-2; j_call: TRBJ2-2; cdr3_aa: CASSLQGAGTGELFF
v_call: TRBV29-1; j_call: TRBJ1-2; cdr3_aa: CSVDRVEGYGYTF
v_call: TRBV7-9; j_call: TRBJ1-2; cdr3_aa: CASSPSGGSDTF
v_call: TRBV7-3; j_call: TRBJ2-1; cdr3_aa: CASSPGATGNEQFF
v_call: TRBV7-3; j_call: TRBJ2-7; cdr3_aa: CASSSGTGRSYEQYF
v_call: TRBV10-3; j_call: TRBJ2-7; cdr3_aa: CAISVAGPDEQYF
v_call: TRBV6-6; j_call: TRBJ2-1; cdr3_aa: CASSPTSGRHSYNEQFF
v_call: TRBV9; j_call: TRBJ2-2; cdr3_aa: CASSLGTPGELFF
v_call: TRBV11-1; j_call: TRBJ2-3; cdr3_aa: CASSPTLGLTTDTQYF
v_call: TRBV2; j_call: TRBJ2-5; cdr3_aa: CASSYSGLSRSRQETQYF
v_call: TRBV29-1; j_call: TRBJ2-1; cdr3_aa: CSVEGKLHSNEQFF
v_call: TRBV18; j_call: TRBJ1-1; cdr3_aa: CASSPRTGPDNTEAFF
v_call: TRBV6-2/TRBV6-3; j_call: TRBJ2-2; cdr3_aa: CASSYVGRANTGELFF
v_call: TRBV30; j_call: TRBJ2-7; cdr3_aa: CAWNLGSSSYEQYF
v_call: TRBV5-1; j_call: TRBJ2-3; cdr3_aa: CASSGTDLFTDTQYF
v_call: TRBV5-1; j_call: TRBJ1-1; cdr3_aa: CASSLLMGQGTNTEAFF
v_call: TRBV12-3/TRBV12-4; j_call: TRBJ2-7; cdr3_aa: CASSARLTGNYEQYF
v_call: TRBV10-2; j_call: TRBJ2-2; cdr3_aa: CASSELAGALTGELFF
v_call: TRBV20-1; j_call: TRBJ2-5; cdr3_aa: CSTSGTGGYQETQYF
v_call: TRBV7-3; j_call: TRBJ1-1; cdr3_aa: CASSSGPNTEAFF
v_call: TRBV7-8; j_call: TRBJ2-7; cdr3_aa: CASMPTATYEQYF
v_call: TRBV27; j_call: TRBJ1-5; cdr3_aa: CASSPGQGQPQHF